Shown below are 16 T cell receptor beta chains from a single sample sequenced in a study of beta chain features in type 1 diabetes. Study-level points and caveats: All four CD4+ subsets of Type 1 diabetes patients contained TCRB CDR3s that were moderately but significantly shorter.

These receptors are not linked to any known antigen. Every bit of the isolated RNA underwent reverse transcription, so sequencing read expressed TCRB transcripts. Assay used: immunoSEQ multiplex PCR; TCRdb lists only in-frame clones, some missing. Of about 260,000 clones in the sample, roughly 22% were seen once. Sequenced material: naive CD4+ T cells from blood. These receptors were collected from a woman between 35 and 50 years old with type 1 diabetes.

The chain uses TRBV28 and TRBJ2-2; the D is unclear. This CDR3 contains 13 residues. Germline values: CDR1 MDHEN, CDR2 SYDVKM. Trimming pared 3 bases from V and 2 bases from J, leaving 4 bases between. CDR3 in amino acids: CASSFSNTGELFF. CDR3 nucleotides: TGTGCCAGCAGTTTCAGTAACACCGGGGAGCTGTTTTTT.

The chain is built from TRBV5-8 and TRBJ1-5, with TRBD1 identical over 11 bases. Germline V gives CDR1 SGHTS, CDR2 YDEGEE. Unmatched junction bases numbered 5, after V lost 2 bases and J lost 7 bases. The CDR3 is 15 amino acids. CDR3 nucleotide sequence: TGTGCCAGCAGCTTACTGGACAGGGGGCAGCAGCCCCAGCATTTT. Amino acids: CASSLLDRGQQPQHF.

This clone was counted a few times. The CDR3 loop is CASSQEAGKAAEAFF. CDR3 sequence (DNA): TGCGCCAGCAGCCAAGAGGCAGGGAAGGCGGCTGAAGCTTTCTTT. V and J are TRBV4-3 and TRBJ1-1; D possibly corresponds to TRBD1 (5 bases). Germline V gene lookup returns CDR1 LGHNA and CDR2 YSLEER. The CDR3 is made up of 15 amino acids. The ends were cut back, 0 bases at V and 6 bases at J, with 14 bases in the middle.

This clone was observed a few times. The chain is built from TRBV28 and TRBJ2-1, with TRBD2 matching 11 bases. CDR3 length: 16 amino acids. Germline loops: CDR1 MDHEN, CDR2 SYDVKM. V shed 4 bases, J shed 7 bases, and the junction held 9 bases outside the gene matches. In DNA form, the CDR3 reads TGTGCCAGCAGTTCGGGACTAGCGGCCGAGCGTAATGAGCAGTTCTTC. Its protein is CASSSGLAAERNEQFF.

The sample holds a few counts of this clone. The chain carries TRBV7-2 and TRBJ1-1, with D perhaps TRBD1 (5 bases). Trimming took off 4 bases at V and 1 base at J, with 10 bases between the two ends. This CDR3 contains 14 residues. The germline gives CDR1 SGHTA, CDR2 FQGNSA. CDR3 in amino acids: CASSSKQENTEAFF. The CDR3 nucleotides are TGTGCCAGCAGCTCCAAACAGGAGAACACTGAAGCTTTCTTT.

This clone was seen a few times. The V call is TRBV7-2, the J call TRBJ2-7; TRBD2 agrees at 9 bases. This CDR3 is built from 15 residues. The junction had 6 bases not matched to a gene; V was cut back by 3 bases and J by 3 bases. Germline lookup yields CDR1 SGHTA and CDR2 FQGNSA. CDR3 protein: CASSFNLAGLYEQYF. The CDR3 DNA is TGTGCCAGCAGCTTCAACCTAGCGGGGCTCTACGAGCAGTACTTC.

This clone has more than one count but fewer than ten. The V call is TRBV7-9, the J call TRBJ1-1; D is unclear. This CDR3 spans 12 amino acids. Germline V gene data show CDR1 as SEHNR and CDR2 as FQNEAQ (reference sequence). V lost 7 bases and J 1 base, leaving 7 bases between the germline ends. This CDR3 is CASNSRNTEAFF. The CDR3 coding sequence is TGTGCCAGCAACTCGAGGAACACTGAAGCTTTCTTT.

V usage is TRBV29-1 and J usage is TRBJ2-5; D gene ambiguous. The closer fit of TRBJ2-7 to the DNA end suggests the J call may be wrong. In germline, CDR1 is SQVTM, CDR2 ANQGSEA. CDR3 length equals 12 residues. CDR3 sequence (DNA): TGCAGCGTTGGGGCGAGCTCCTACGAGCAGTACTTC. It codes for CSVGASSYEQYF.

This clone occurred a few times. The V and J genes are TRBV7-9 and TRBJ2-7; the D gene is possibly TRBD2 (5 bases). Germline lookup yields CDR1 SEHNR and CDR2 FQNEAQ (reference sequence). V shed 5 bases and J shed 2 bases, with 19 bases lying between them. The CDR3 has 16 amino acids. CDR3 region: CASSPYVSRATYEQYF. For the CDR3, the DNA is TGTGCCAGCAGCCCCTACGTCTCGCGGGCTACCTACGAGCAGTACTTC.

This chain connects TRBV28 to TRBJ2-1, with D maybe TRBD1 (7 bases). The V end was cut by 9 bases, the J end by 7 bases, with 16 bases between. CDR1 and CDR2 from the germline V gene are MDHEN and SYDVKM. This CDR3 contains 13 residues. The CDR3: CASRQGGMNEQFF. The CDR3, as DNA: TGTGCCAGTCGACAGGGAGGTATGAATGAGCAGTTCTTC.

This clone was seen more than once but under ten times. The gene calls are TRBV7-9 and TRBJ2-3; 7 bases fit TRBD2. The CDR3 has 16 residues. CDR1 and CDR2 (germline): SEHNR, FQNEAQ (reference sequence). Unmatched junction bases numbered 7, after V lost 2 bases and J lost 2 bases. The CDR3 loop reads CASSLTASGITDTQYF. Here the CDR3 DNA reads TGTGCCAGCAGCTTAACAGCTAGCGGAATCACAGATACGCAGTATTTT.

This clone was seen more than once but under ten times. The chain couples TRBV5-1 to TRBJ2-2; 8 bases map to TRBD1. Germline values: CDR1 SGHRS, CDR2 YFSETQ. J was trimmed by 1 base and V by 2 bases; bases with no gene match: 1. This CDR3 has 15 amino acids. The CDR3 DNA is TGCGCCAGCAGCTTAGGGACAGGGAACACCGGGGAGCTGTTTTTT. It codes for CASSLGTGNTGELFF.

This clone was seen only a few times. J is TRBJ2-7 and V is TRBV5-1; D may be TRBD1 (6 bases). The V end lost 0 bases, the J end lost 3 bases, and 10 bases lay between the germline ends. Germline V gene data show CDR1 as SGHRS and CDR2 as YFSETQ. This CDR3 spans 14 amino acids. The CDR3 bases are TGCGCCAGCAGCTTGGGGGACAAATACTACGAGCAGTACTTC. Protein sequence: CASSLGDKYYEQYF.

The CDR3 bases are TGTGCCAGCAGCTTCCTAATCACAGATACGCAGTATTTT. The encoded protein is CASSFLITDTQYF. The rearrangement links TRBV7-9 to TRBJ2-3; D is ambiguous. Germline V gene lookup returns CDR1 SEHNR and CDR2 FQNEAQ (reference sequence). Trimming removed 3 bases from V and 2 bases from J, with 6 bases in between. There are 13 residues in the CDR3.

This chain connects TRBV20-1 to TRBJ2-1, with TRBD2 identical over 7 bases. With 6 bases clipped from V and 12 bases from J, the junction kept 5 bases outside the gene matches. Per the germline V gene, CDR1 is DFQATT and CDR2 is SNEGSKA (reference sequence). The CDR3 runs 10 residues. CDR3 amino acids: CSAPTSRQFF. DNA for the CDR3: TGCAGTGCGCCGACTAGCCGGCAGTTCTTC.

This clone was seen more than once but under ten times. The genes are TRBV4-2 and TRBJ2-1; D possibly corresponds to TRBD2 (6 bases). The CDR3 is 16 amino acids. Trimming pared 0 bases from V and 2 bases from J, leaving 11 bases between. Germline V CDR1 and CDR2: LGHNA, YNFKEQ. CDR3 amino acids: CASSQDLAGTYNEQFF. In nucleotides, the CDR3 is TGTGCCAGCAGCCAAGATCTTGCGGGGACCTACAATGAGCAGTTCTTC.